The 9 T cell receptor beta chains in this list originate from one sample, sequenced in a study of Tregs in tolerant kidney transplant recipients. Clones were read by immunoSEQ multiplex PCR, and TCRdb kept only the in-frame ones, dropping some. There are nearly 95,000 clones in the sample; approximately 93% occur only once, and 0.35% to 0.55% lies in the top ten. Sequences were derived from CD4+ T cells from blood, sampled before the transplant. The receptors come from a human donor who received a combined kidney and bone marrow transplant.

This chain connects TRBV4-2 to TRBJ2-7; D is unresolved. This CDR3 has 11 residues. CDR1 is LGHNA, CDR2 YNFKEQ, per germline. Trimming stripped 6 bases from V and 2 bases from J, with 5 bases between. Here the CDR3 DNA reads TGTGCCAGCAGGGGCGCCTACGAGCAGTACTTC. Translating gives CASRGAYEQYF.

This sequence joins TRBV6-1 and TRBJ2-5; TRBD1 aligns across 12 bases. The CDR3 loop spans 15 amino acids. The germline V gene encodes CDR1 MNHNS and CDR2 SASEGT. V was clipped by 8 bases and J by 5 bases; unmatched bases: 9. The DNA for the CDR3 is TGTGCCAGCCACCGGGACAGGGGGCGCCTTGAGACCCAGTACTTC. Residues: CASHRDRGRLETQYF.

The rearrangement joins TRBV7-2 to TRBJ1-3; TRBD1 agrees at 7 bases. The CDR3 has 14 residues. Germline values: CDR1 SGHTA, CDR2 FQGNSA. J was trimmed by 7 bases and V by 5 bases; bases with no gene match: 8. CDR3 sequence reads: CASSPRGLSNTIYF. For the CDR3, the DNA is TGTGCCAGCAGCCCCAGGGGGTTGAGTAACACCATATATTTT.

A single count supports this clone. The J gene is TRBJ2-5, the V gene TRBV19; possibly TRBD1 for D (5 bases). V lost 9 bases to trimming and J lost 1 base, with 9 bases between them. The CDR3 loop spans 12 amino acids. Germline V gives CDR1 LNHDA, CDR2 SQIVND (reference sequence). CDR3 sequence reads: CARETAQETQYF. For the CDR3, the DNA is TGTGCCAGGGAGACAGCCCAAGAGACCCAGTACTTC.

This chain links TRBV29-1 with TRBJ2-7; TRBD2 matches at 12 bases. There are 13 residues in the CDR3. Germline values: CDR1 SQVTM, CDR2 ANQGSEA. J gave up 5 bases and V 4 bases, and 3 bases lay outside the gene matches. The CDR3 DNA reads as TGCAGCGTTGTGACTAGCGGGAGCCACGAGCAGTACTTC. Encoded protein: CSVVTSGSHEQYF.

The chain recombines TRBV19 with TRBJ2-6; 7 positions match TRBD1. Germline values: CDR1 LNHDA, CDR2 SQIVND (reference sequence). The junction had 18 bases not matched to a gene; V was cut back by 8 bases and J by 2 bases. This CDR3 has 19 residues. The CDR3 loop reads CASRRQGKALVPGANVLTF. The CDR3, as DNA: TGTGCCAGTCGAAGACAGGGAAAAGCTTTGGTCCCTGGGGCCAACGTCCTGACTTTC.

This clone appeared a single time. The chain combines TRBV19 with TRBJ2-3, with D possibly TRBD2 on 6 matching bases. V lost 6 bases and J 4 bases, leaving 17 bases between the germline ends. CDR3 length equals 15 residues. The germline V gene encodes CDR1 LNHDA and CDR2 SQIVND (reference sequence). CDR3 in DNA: TGTGCCAGTAGCCAGGACTATACGCGCGCAGATACGCAGTATTTT. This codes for CASSQDYTRADTQYF. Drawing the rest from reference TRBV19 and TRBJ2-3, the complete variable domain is DGGITQSPKYLFRKEGQNVTLSCEQNLNHDAMYWYRQDPGQGLRLIYYSQIVNDFQKGDIAEGYSVSREKKESFPLTVTSAQKNPTAFYLCASSQDYTRADTQYFGPGTRLTVL.

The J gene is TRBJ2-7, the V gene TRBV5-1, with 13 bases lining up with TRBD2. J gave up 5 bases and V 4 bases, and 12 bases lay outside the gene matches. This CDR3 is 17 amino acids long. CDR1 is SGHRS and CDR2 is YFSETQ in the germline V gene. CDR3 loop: CASSRLAGGGEFNEQYF. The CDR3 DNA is TGCGCCAGCAGCCGACTAGCGGGGGGAGGGGAGTTTAACGAGCAGTACTTC.

The CDR3 sequence is CASSIKARGRGWSGELFF. CDR3 nucleotides: TGTGCCAGCAGCATTAAAGCGAGGGGCAGGGGATGGTCCGGGGAGCTGTTTTTT. This sequence joins TRBV21-1 and TRBJ2-2; TRBD1 is the table's D call, not checked against the DNA. TRBV21-1 is a known pseudogene. CDR3 length equals 18 residues.